What follows are 15 T cell receptor beta chains derived from one specimen sequenced in a study of cytomegalovirus exposure and HLA in healthy donors. Primers included in the PCR were 60 Vbeta and 13 Jbeta primers. Data came from immunoSEQ multiplex PCR; TCRdb stores just in-frame clones and leaves some out. Among about 170,000 clones, 77% were seen once, and the ten largest hold 2.5% to 4%. Sequenced input: PBMCs. These receptors were obtained from a female donor in good health and CMV-seronegative.

This chain joins TRBV5-1 and TRBJ1-5; tentatively, D is TRBD1 (5 bases). Trimming removed 0 bases from V and 2 bases from J, with 12 bases in between. The CDR3 has 16 amino acids. Germline CDR1 reads SGHRS; CDR2 reads YFSETQ. CDR3 sequence: CASSLVGGQGNQPQHF. CDR3 coding DNA: TGCGCCAGCAGCTTGGTTGGCGGACAAGGCAATCAGCCCCAGCATTTT. Full variable domain (missing parts from reference TRBV5-1 and TRBJ1-5): KAGVTQTPRYLIKTRGQQVTLSCSPISGHRSVSWYQQTPGQGLQFLFEYFSETQRNKGNFPGRFSGRQFSNSRSEMNVSTLELGDSALYLCASSLVGGQGNQPQHFGDGTRLSIL.

The chain has TRBV7-9 and TRBJ2-7; possibly TRBD2 for D (5 bases). There are 13 residues in the CDR3. V was cut by 5 bases and J by 3 bases, with 11 bases left in between. Germline V gene data show CDR1 as SEHNR and CDR2 as FQNEAQ (reference sequence). The CDR3 is CASSPTSIYEQYF. The DNA of the CDR3 is TGTGCCAGCAGCCCCACTAGTATCTACGAGCAGTACTTC.

This chain connects TRBV30 to TRBJ1-2; perhaps TRBD1 as D (5 bases). CDR3 length: 15 residues. Germline V CDR1 and CDR2: GTSNPN, SVGIG (reference sequence). Deletions cut 0 bases from V and 4 bases from J, with 15 bases between. The CDR3 DNA reads as TGTGCCTGGAGTGTATCCCCGACAGAGAGCTATGGCTACACCTTC. Protein: CAWSVSPTESYGYTF.

The sample holds many counts of this clone. This chain links TRBV7-9 with TRBJ1-2, with D perhaps TRBD1 (6 bases). Germline assignment: CDR1 SEHNR and CDR2 FQNEAQ (reference sequence). V lost 6 bases to trimming and J lost 5 bases, with 22 bases between them. The CDR3 is made up of 16 amino acids. The CDR3 DNA follows: TGTGCCAGCAGTTCTGAGAGCTCAGGGGTCTGGTATGGCTACACCTTC. Residues: CASSSESSGVWYGYTF.

The rearrangement uses TRBV5-1 and TRBJ2-1; TRBD2 aligns across 8 bases. The V segment lost 4 bases and the J segment 15 bases; nucleotides outside the gene matches: 15. This CDR3 comprises 14 residues. Germline V gives CDR1 SGHRS, CDR2 YFSETQ. CDR3 protein: CASSPGEERENRFF. The CDR3 coding sequence is TGCGCCAGCAGCCCCGGCGAAGAGCGGGAGAATCGGTTCTTC.

The J gene is TRBJ1-1, the V gene TRBV29-1; the match to TRBD1 covers 8 bases. The CDR3 extends over 15 amino acids. CDR1 SQVTM and CDR2 ANQGSEA come from the germline V gene. J gave up 3 bases and V 0 bases, and 6 bases lay outside the gene matches. The CDR3 DNA reads TGCAGCGTTGAAGATGTGGACAGGGCTGACACTGAAGCTTTCTTT. This translates into CSVEDVDRADTEAFF.

The gene calls are TRBV6-5 and TRBJ2-7, with 7 bases aligning to TRBD2. The germline gives CDR1 MNHEY, CDR2 SVGAGI. Unmatched junction bases numbered 11, after V lost 4 bases and J lost 2 bases. CDR3 length equals 16 residues. The CDR3, as DNA: TGTGCCAGCAGTTCGAGCGGGGCCCTTCCCGCCTACGAGCAGTACTTC. Translating gives CASSSSGALPAYEQYF.

The V and J genes are TRBV6-5 and TRBJ2-1; 9 bases are a match to TRBD2. Germline V gene data show CDR1 as MNHEY and CDR2 as SVGAGI. The junction had 9 bases not matched to a gene; V was cut back by 0 bases and J by 9 bases. The CDR3 spans 16 residues. The CDR3 loop reads CASSYSMVLAGSEQFF. CDR3 nucleotide sequence: TGTGCCAGCAGTTACTCGATGGTGCTAGCGGGAAGTGAGCAGTTCTTC.

The chain couples TRBV5-4 to TRBJ1-1, with 10 bases identical to TRBD1. The V and J ends lost 4 bases and 0 bases, in that order; junction bases with no gene match: 6. This CDR3 is built from 16 residues. CDR1 is SGHNT, CDR2 YYREEE, per germline (reference sequence). CDR3 nucleotides: TGTGCCAGCAGCAACCCGGGACAGGGGTTGAACACTGAAGCTTTCTTT. Amino acids: CASSNPGQGLNTEAFF.

This clone was recorded a few times. This chain connects TRBV6-4 to TRBJ2-1, with 14 bases lining up with TRBD2. J lost 5 bases, V lost 6 bases, and 12 bases had no gene match. This CDR3 has 18 residues. Per the germline V gene, CDR1 is MRHNA and CDR2 is SNTAGT. The CDR3 loop is CASRLRRLAGGRHNEQFF. CDR3 in DNA: TGTGCCAGCAGACTCCGTAGACTAGCGGGGGGGCGCCACAATGAGCAGTTCTTC.

This chain joins TRBV6-5 and TRBJ2-1, with 9 bases fitting TRBD1. Germline CDR1 and CDR2: MNHEY and SVGAGI. V gave up 0 bases and J gave up 9 bases; unmatched junction bases: 9. This CDR3 contains 16 residues. The CDR3 DNA is TGTGCCAGCAGTTACTCGCCGGGACAGGGTACTGGTGAGCAGTTCTTC. Amino acids: CASSYSPGQGTGEQFF.

There are a few counts of this clone. The gene calls are TRBV4-3 and TRBJ1-1, with a tentative D call TRBD1 (6 bases). From germline, CDR1 is LGHNA and CDR2 YSLEER. This CDR3 contains 15 residues. V dropped 1 base and J dropped 0 bases, with 9 bases sitting between them. The CDR3, as DNA: TGCGCCAGCAGCCAAGCTGCAGGGGTGAACACTGAAGCTTTCTTT. This translates into CASSQAAGVNTEAFF.

The V call is TRBV5-1, the J call TRBJ1-5, with D tentatively TRBD1 (5 bases). The CDR3 runs 15 residues. V dropped 4 bases and J dropped 0 bases, with 11 bases sitting between them. The germline V gene encodes CDR1 SGHRS and CDR2 YFSETQ. In DNA, the CDR3 is TGCGCCAGCAGCCCCGACAGTTTTAGCAATCAGCCCCAGCATTTT. It yields the protein CASSPDSFSNQPQHF.

The chain links TRBV15 to TRBJ1-3; D perhaps matches TRBD1 (6 bases). CDR1 and CDR2 from the germline V gene are LNHNV and YYDKDF (reference sequence). CDR3 length equals 16 residues. Trimming took off 2 bases at V and 0 bases at J, with 11 bases between the two ends. The CDR3 DNA is TGTGCCACCAGCAGACCCGGACAGTTCTCTGGAAACACCATATATTTT. Protein product: CATSRPGQFSGNTIYF.

The genes are TRBV7-9 and TRBJ2-3; 7 nucleotides agree with TRBD2. The germline CDR1 and CDR2 sequences are SEHNR and FQNEAQ (reference sequence). The CDR3 is 18 residues long. After removal of 5 bases from V and 2 bases from J, the junction contained 16 bases not matched to a gene. CDR3 bases: TGTGCCAGCAGCCCCACACCGGGACTACAGACTTTCACAGATACGCAGTATTTT. Translation: CASSPTPGLQTFTDTQYF.